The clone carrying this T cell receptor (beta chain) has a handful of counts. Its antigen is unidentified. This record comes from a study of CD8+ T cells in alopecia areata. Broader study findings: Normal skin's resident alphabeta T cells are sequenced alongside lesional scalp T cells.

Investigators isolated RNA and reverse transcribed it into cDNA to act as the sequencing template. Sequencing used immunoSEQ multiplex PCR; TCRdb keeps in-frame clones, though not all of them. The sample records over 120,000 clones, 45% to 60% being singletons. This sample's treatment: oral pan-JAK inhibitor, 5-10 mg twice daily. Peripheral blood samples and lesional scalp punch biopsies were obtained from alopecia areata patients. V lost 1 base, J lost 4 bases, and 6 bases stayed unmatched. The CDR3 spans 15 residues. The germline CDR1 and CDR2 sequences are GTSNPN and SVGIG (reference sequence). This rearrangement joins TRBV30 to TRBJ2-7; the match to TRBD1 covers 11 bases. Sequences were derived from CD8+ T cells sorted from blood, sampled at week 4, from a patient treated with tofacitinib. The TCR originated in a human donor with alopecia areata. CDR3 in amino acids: CAWSEGTGGLYEQYF. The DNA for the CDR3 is TGTGCCTGGAGTGAAGGGACAGGGGGATTGTACGAGCAGTACTTC. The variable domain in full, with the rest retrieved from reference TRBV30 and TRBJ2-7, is SQTIHQWPATLVQPVGSPLSLECTVEGTSNPNLYWYRQAAGRGLQLLFYSVGIGQISSEVPQNLSASRPQDRQFILSSKKLLLSDSGFYLCAWSEGTGGLYEQYFGPGTRLTVT.